This T cell receptor beta chain appears in the sequencing data of a study of response to subunit inactivated influenza vaccine. Study outcomes and limitations: Authors suggested each seasonal influenza vaccination recruits few new T cells.

From the RT-PCR reads, TCRdb called clonotypes with MiXCR, one entry per CDR3 protein. Here the sample spans approximately 680,000 distinct CDR3 sequences, around 14% being singletons. As for this clonotype: Antigen specificity is unknown.

The germline V gene encodes CDR1 KGHDR and CDR2 SFDVKD. V lost 5 bases and J lost 1, with 12 bases in between. The CDR3 is 15 residues long. The chain recombines TRBV24-1 with TRBJ2-3; weak D call: TRBD2 (6 bases). The receptor was derived from a man aged 45 to 65 who received an inactivated influenza vaccine. This sample comprised PBMCs from blood, obtained roughly 12 days after vaccination. The CDR3 sequence: CATSAYWGGTDTQYF. CDR3 DNA: TGTGCCACCAGTGCCTATTGGGGGGGCACAGATACGCAGTATTTT.